This is a list of T cell receptor beta chains from one sample in a study of T cells after posttransplantation cyclophosphamide. The assay was immunoSEQ multiplex PCR, and TCRdb's table has in-frame clones only and misses some. The data contain tens of thousands of clones, approximately 87% of them singletons. This sample comprised PBMCs, obtained after allogeneic stem cell transplant with posttransplant cyclophosphamide. The source of these receptors is a female patient in her 30s who received an allogeneic stem cell transplant from an unrelated donor, was CMV-positive, and had no GVHD. Among the T cells, some may be from the graft donor. The CDR3 runs from the conserved cysteine through the conserved F or W. The order of the fields is D gene, clone size, J gene, V gene, CDR3 length, CDR3 protein, CDR3 DNA. A D gene is named only where the DNA matches it firmly. Clone size is given for some rows only: seen once, a few or many times, or a class if the clone is expanded.

>TRBD1|few|TRBJ1-4|TRBV27|15
CASMFLGQGGQKLFF
TGTGCCAGCATGTTCTTGGGACAGGGGGGTCAAAAACTGTTTTTT
>NA|few|TRBJ1-6|TRBV10-3|16
CAISESQGLHNSPLHF
TGTGCCATCAGTGAGTCACAGGGTTTGCACAATTCACCCCTCCACTTT
>NA|NA|TRBJ1-1|TRBV5-1|15
CASSSRQSGGGEAFF
TGCGCCAGCAGCTCGCGCCAGTCGGGGGGAGGTGAAGCTTTCTTT
>TRBD1|NA|TRBJ2-7|TRBV6-6|12
CASSRQGYEQYF
TGTGCCAGCAGTAGACAGGGCTACGAGCAGTACTTC
>TRBD1|once|TRBJ2-4|TRBV27|16
CASSLGTDNPRNIQYF
TGTGCCAGCAGTTTGGGGACAGATAACCCAAGAAACATTCAGTACTTC
>NA|NA|TRBJ2-5|TRBV6-6|14
CASSYSRGGETQYF
TGTGCCAGCAGTTACTCGAGGGGGGGAGAGACCCAGTACTTC
>TRBD2|once|TRBJ2-5|TRBV4-1|16
CASSQDLSGGGETQYF
TGCGCCAGCAGCCAAGATCTAAGCGGGGGAGGGGAGACCCAGTACTTC
>NA|once|TRBJ2-1|TRBV7-9|18
CASSSPGLGGETYNEQFF
TGTGCCAGCAGTTCCCCCGGTTTAGGCGGGGAGACCTACAATGAGCAGTTCTTC
>NA|NA|TRBJ1-1|TRBV29-1|12
CSVSHRDPEAFF
TGCAGCGTCTCACACAGGGATCCTGAAGCTTTCTTT
>NA|NA|TRBJ2-7|TRBV7-3|16
CASSHIRWRGGYEQYF
TGTGCCAGCAGCCATATAAGGTGGCGCGGAGGCTACGAGCAGTACTTC
>NA|NA|TRBJ2-5|TRBV18|16
CASSPTSGTPRETQYF
TGTGCCAGCTCACCAACCTCCGGGACTCCCAGAGAGACCCAGTACTTC
>NA|NA|TRBJ2-4|TRBV11-3|17
CASSSVGRHLAKNIQYF
TGTGCCAGCAGCTCCGTGGGCAGACACCTAGCCAAAAACATTCAGTACTTC
>NA|NA|TRBJ2-6|TRBV7-2|15
CASSSRTAGANVLTF
TGTGCCAGCAGCTCGCGGACAGCTGGGGCCAACGTCCTGACTTTC
>TRBD1|NA|TRBJ1-1|TRBV27|14
CASSPTGGGTEAFF
TGTGCCAGCAGTCCGACAGGGGGCGGCACTGAAGCTTTCTTT
>TRBD2|NA|TRBJ2-7|TRBV5-1|15
CASSLVAGGSYEQYF
TGCGCCAGCAGCTTGGTAGCGGGGGGCTCCTACGAGCAGTACTTC
>TRBD1|NA|TRBJ1-5|TRBV10-1|16
CASSGSRDRRSQPQHF
TGCGCCAGCAGTGGGAGTCGGGACAGGCGTAGTCAGCCCCAGCATTTT
>TRBD1|NA|TRBJ1-3|TRBV6-5|16
CASSYLGQSSGNTIYF
TGTGCCAGCAGTTATTTGGGACAGTCCTCTGGAAACACCATATATTTT
>NA|NA|TRBJ1-6|TRBV4-2|17
CASSQVTGPDNNSPLHF
TGTGCCAGCAGCCAAGTCACAGGTCCCGATAATAATTCCCCCCTCCACTTT
>NA|NA|TRBJ1-1|TRBV5-4|13
CASSLALQDEAFF
TGTGCCAGCAGCTTGGCCCTACAGGATGAAGCTTTCTTT
>NA|NA|TRBJ2-1|TRBV2|13
CASSTELYNEQFF
TGTGCCAGCAGCACGGAGCTTTACAATGAGCAGTTCTTC
>NA|NA|TRBJ2-5|TRBV28|13
CASNRAGQETQYF
TGTGCCAGCAACAGGGCTGGGCAAGAGACCCAGTACTTC
>NA|NA|TRBJ1-5|TRBV28|13
CASSSRALQPQHF
TGTGCCAGCAGCTCCAGGGCCCTCCAGCCCCAGCATTTT
>NA|few|TRBJ1-3|TRBV15|16
CATSRGRGGSGNTIYF
TGTGCCACCAGCAGAGGGAGGGGGGGCTCTGGAAACACCATATATTTT
>TRBD2|few|TRBJ2-7|TRBV10-3|14
CAISEVLAGSEQYF
TGTGCCATCAGTGAGGTTCTAGCGGGGAGCGAGCAGTACTTC
>NA|NA|TRBJ2-7|TRBV9|13
CASSNQGSGEQYF
TGTGCCAGCAGCAACCAGGGCTCTGGCGAGCAGTACTTC
>NA|few|TRBJ1-3|TRBV5-4|15
CASSLAAGVGNTIYF
TGTGCCAGCAGCTTGGCCGCAGGGGTAGGAAACACCATATATTTT
>NA|once|TRBJ1-1|TRBV21-1|16
CASSKASREGLTEAFF
TGTGCCAGCAGCAAAGCTTCACGGGAAGGGCTCACTGAAGCTTTCTTT
>TRBD1|few|TRBJ2-7|TRBV2|15
CASSRRAGGFYEQYF
TGTGCCAGCAGTAGGCGGGCAGGGGGCTTTTACGAGCAGTACTTC
>TRBD2|NA|TRBJ2-5|TRBV29-1|18
CSVEDPGGAGGRQETQYF
TGCAGCGTTGAAGATCCGGGGGGGGCCGGGGGGAGGCAAGAGACCCAGTACTTC
>NA|NA|TRBJ2-7|TRBV5-4|17
CASSPHPNRVRPYEQYF
TGTGCCAGCAGCCCGCATCCTAACAGGGTTCGACCCTACGAGCAGTACTTC
>TRBD2|NA|TRBJ2-2|TRBV11-1|16
CASSSLGVAGTGELFF
TGTGCCAGCAGCTCCCTGGGGGTAGCGGGGACCGGGGAGCTGTTTTTT